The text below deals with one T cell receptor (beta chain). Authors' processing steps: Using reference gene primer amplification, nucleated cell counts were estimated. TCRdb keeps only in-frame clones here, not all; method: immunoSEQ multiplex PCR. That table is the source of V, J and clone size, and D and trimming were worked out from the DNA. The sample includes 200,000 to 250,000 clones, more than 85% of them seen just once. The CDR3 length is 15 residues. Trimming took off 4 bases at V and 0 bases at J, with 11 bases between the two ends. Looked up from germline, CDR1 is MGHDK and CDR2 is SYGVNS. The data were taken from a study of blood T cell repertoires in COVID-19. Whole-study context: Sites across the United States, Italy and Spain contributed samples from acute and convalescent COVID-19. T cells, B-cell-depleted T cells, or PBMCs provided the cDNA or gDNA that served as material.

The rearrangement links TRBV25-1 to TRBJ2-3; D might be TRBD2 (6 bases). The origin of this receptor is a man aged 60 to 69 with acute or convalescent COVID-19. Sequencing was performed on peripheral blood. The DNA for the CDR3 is TGTGCCAGCAGTGGGGGCGGGGAGAGCACAGATACGCAGTATTTT. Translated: CASSGGGESTDTQYF.